These 7 T cell receptor beta chains were sequenced from one sample in a study of tissue T cells after allogeneic stem cell transplantation. Sequencing was performed with immunoSEQ multiplex PCR; in TCRdb, only in-frame clones are kept and a portion is missing. The profile shows about 5,800 clones, roughly 47% of them singletons. Noted time point: mouse harvest day 7 after allogeneic transplant. Each mouse received 10^7 T-cell-depleted marrow cells plus 10^6 splenic CD5+ T cells by tail vein. Specimen: skin. These TCRs come from a female BALB/c mouse given C57BL/6 T cells with graft-versus-host disease after an allogeneic hematopoietic cell transplant.

By share, this clone counts as medium-sized. Gene names refer to mouse genes. This chain's CDR3 is CASRTGGQDTQYF. The covered CDR3 bases are TGTGCCAGCAGGACTGGGGGTCAAGACACCCAGTAC. The chain couples TRBV26 to TRBJ2-5, with TRBD2 matching over 9 bases. The read finishes 1 residue shy of the CDR3 end, and the germline J gene is used to complete it. This CDR3 contains 13 residues. Looked up from germline, CDR1 is KGHPV and CDR2 is FQNQEV (reference sequence). V dropped 6 bases and J dropped 3; count of bases not matched to a gene: 1. The entire variable domain, with the rest obtained from reference TRBV26 and TRBJ2-5, is as follows: NSKVIQTPRYLVKGQGQKAKMRCIPEKGHPVVFWYQQNKNNEFKFLINFQNQEVLQQIDMTEKRFSAECPSNSPCSLEIQSSEAGDSALYLCASRTGGQDTQYFGPGTRLLVL.

Regarding this clone: Mouse gene names and germline throughout. The read halts 1 residue ahead of the CDR3 end, with the missing end drawn from the germline J gene. V is TRBV15 and J is TRBJ1-4; 10 nucleotides line up with TRBD1. V shed 11 bases, J shed 4 bases, and the junction held 4 bases outside the gene matches. The CDR3 extends over 13 amino acids. CDR1 is SGHND, CDR2 FRSKSL, per germline. The CDR3 sequence: CAARDRGNERLFF. The CDR3 DNA, read in part, is TGTGCCGCCCGGGACAGGGGCAACGAAAGATTATTT.

Of note for this clone: One junction end disagrees with the germline gene, perhaps due to a read error. Gene names follow the mouse nomenclature. Read coverage stops 1 residue before the CDR3 terminus; the germline J gene supplies the remainder. The chain has TRBV3 and TRBJ2-3; D is possibly TRBD1 (6 bases). Germline V gives CDR1 SNHLY, CDR2 FYNGKV (reference sequence). The CDR3 length is 14 residues. The covered CDR3 bases are TGTACCAGCAGCCCCAGGGGAAATGCAGAAACGCTGTAT. This translates into CTSSPRGNAETLY. The whole CDR3 is CTSSPRGNAETLYF.

For this clone: Each gene name is a mouse one. The sequence runs out 1 residue before the end of the CDR3; the remainder is reconstructed from the germline J gene. This chain joins TRBV19 and TRBJ2-7; D gene unclear. The CDR3 sequence is 14 residues long. With 0 bases removed from V and 0 bases from J, the gap between germline ends came to 7 bases. CDR1 is FNHDT, CDR2 SITEND, per germline (reference sequence). The covered CDR3 bases are TGTGCCAGCAGTATAGGGGCAATCTCCTATGAACAGTAC. Amino acid sequence: CASSIGAISYEQY. The entire CDR3 is CASSIGAISYEQYF.

About this clone: The listed genes are named as in mouse. The CDR3 end lies 1 residue beyond the end of the read and is filled in from the germline J gene. The rearrangement uses TRBV13-2 and TRBJ1-3, with no clear D. The CDR3 runs 10 residues. Between the trimmed V and J ends, which lost 6 bases and 2 bases, there was a span of 0 bases. Germline lookup yields CDR1 NNHNN and CDR2 SYGAGS (reference sequence). The CDR3 DNA, read in part, is TGTGCCAGCGCTGGAAATACGCTCTAT. It codes for CASAGNTLY. The entire CDR3 sequence reads CASAGNTLYF.

About this clone itself: Gene labels here are mouse ones. The CDR3 end lies 1 residue beyond the end of the read and is filled in from the germline J gene. The chain has TRBV26 and TRBJ1-3; perhaps TRBD1 as D (6 bases). Per the germline V gene, CDR1 is KGHPV and CDR2 is FQNQEV (reference sequence). V was clipped by 4 bases and J by 0 bases, with 10 bases between them. The CDR3 is 15 residues long. CDR3 bases read: TGTGCCAGCAGTCCCCACAGGGATTCTGGAAATACGCTCTAT. It specifies CASSPHRDSGNTLY. The complete CDR3 protein is CASSPHRDSGNTLYF.

This clone was counted only a few times. Germline and genes here are mouse. The CDR3 end falls 1 residue outside the read, so it is completed with the germline J gene. This chain links TRBV26 with TRBJ1-4; perhaps TRBD1 as D (6 bases). Germline CDR1 is KGHPV and CDR2 is FQNQEV (reference sequence). V lost 4 bases and J 1 base, leaving 7 bases between the germline ends. The CDR3 runs 14 residues. CDR3 amino acids: CASSRDNSNERLFF. The CDR3 bases that were read are TGTGCCAGCAGTCGGGACAATTCCAACGAAAGATTATTT.